Listed below are T cell receptor beta chains from one sample, sequenced in a study of CD8 T cells in Susac syndrome. TCRdb passed the immunoSEQ multiplex PCR reads through MiXCR, listing each CDR3 protein once. The sample includes some 130,000 distinct CDR3 sequences, nearly 95% of them seen just once. Sequences were obtained from CD4+ T cells from PBMCs. These receptors were obtained from a human donor in good health. Both conserved end residues are part of each CDR3. D genes are given only for firm matches. Only some rows state a clone size, as once, few, many or a class for expanded clones.

clone size: -
V gene: TRBV19
D gene: TRBD1
J gene: TRBJ2-7
CDR3 protein: CASSISQGAVYEQYF
CDR3 DNA: TGTGCCAGTAGTATAAGCCAGGGGGCCGTCTACGAGCAGTACTTC

clone size: -
V gene: TRBV30
D gene: -
J gene: TRBJ2-7
CDR3 protein: CAWSVFNGGEQYF
CDR3 DNA: TGTGCCTGGAGTGTATTTAATGGGGGCGAGCAGTACTTC

clone size: -
V gene: TRBV2
D gene: -
J gene: TRBJ1-5
CDR3 protein: CASSGGQSNQPQHF
CDR3 DNA: TGTGCCAGCAGTGGCGGACAGTCAAATCAGCCCCAGCATTTT

clone size: -
V gene: TRBV15
D gene: TRBD2
J gene: TRBJ2-1
CDR3 protein: CATSTLARSSYNEQFF
CDR3 DNA: TGTGCCACCAGCACACTAGCGCGGAGCTCCTACAATGAGCAGTTCTTC

clone size: -
V gene: TRBV18
D gene: TRBD1
J gene: TRBJ2-7
CDR3 protein: CASSSKGQGPYEQYF
CDR3 DNA: TGTGCCAGCTCGTCCAAGGGACAGGGGCCCTACGAGCAGTACTTC

clone size: -
V gene: TRBV20-1
D gene: TRBD2
J gene: TRBJ2-7
CDR3 protein: CSARDPSGRKDEQYF
CDR3 DNA: TGCAGTGCTAGAGACCCTAGCGGGAGGAAAGACGAGCAGTACTTC

clone size: once
V gene: TRBV5-1
D gene: TRBD2
J gene: TRBJ2-7
CDR3 protein: CASSFGGTSGNEQYF
CDR3 DNA: TGCGCCAGCAGCTTCGGTGGGACTAGCGGAAACGAGCAGTACTTC

clone size: -
V gene: TRBV3-1
D gene: TRBD2
J gene: TRBJ2-7
CDR3 protein: CASSHGLLAAYEQYF
CDR3 DNA: TGTGCCAGCAGCCACGGGCTACTAGCGGCCTACGAGCAGTACTTC

clone size: -
V gene: TRBV5-1
D gene: -
J gene: TRBJ2-7
CDR3 protein: CASSPTGSVYEQYF
CDR3 DNA: TGCGCCAGCAGCCCGACAGGTTCGGTCTACGAGCAGTACTTC

clone size: -
V gene: TRBV5-1
D gene: -
J gene: TRBJ2-2
CDR3 protein: CASSLSSSTGELFF
CDR3 DNA: TGCGCCAGCAGCTTGAGCTCCAGCACCGGGGAGCTGTTTTTT

clone size: once
V gene: TRBV2
D gene: TRBD2
J gene: TRBJ2-5
CDR3 protein: CASSETSDPQYF
CDR3 DNA: TGTGCCAGCAGTGAGACTAGCGACCCCCAGTACTTC

clone size: -
V gene: TRBV27
D gene: TRBD2
J gene: TRBJ2-1
CDR3 protein: CASSPRTSGKEFF
CDR3 DNA: TGTGCCAGCAGTCCCCGGACTAGCGGGAAGGAGTTCTTC

clone size: -
V gene: TRBV3-1
D gene: -
J gene: TRBJ2-2
CDR3 protein: CASSQGVGVRGELFF
CDR3 DNA: TGTGCCAGCAGCCAAGGGGTTGGAGTTCGCGGGGAGCTGTTTTTT

clone size: -
V gene: TRBV2
D gene: -
J gene: TRBJ2-5
CDR3 protein: CASSGGYETQYF
CDR3 DNA: TGTGCCAGCAGTGGAGGGTACGAGACCCAGTACTTC

clone size: -
V gene: TRBV3-1
D gene: -
J gene: TRBJ2-1
CDR3 protein: CASSQTNNEQFF
CDR3 DNA: TGTGCCAGCAGCCAGACCAATAATGAGCAGTTCTTC

clone size: -
V gene: TRBV6-1
D gene: -
J gene: TRBJ1-1
CDR3 protein: CASSEVTPRTLTNTEAFF
CDR3 DNA: TGTGCCAGCAGTGAAGTCACACCGCGGACTCTTACGAACACTGAAGCTTTCTTT

clone size: -
V gene: TRBV2
D gene: TRBD2
J gene: TRBJ2-2
CDR3 protein: CAISKSSGGGRELFF
CDR3 DNA: TGTGCCATCTCTAAGTCTAGCGGGGGAGGCCGGGAGCTGTTTTTT

clone size: -
V gene: TRBV5-1
D gene: -
J gene: TRBJ1-1
CDR3 protein: CASSLRDDGEAFF
CDR3 DNA: TGCGCCAGCAGCCTCCGGGACGATGGTGAAGCTTTCTTT

clone size: -
V gene: TRBV7-2
D gene: -
J gene: TRBJ1-1
CDR3 protein: CASSLGGGIREAFF
CDR3 DNA: TGTGCCAGCAGCTTAGGGGGGGGGATCCGGGAAGCTTTCTTT

clone size: -
V gene: TRBV4-2
D gene: -
J gene: TRBJ2-4
CDR3 protein: CASSQAVADKNIQYF
CDR3 DNA: TGTGCCAGCAGCCAAGCGGTAGCGGACAAAAACATTCAGTACTTC

clone size: -
V gene: TRBV5-1
D gene: TRBD1
J gene: TRBJ2-5
CDR3 protein: CASSRFGTEQETQYF
CDR3 DNA: TGCGCCAGCAGCCGGTTTGGGACAGAACAAGAGACCCAGTACTTC

clone size: -
V gene: TRBV12-3/TRBV12-4
D gene: TRBD1
J gene: TRBJ2-7
CDR3 protein: CASRLTGQGKDEQYF
CDR3 DNA: TGTGCCAGCAGACTAACCGGACAGGGTAAGGACGAGCAGTACTTC

clone size: -
V gene: TRBV5-1
D gene: -
J gene: TRBJ2-5
CDR3 protein: CASSLGGSLQETQYF
CDR3 DNA: TGCGCCAGCAGCTTGGGGGGGTCCCTCCAAGAGACCCAGTACTTC

clone size: -
V gene: TRBV5-1
D gene: -
J gene: TRBJ1-2
CDR3 protein: CASSLEGNYGYTF
CDR3 DNA: TGCGCCAGCAGCTTGGAAGGAAACTATGGCTACACCTTC

clone size: -
V gene: TRBV29-1
D gene: TRBD1
J gene: TRBJ2-7
CDR3 protein: CSVGQGSYEQYF
CDR3 DNA: TGCAGCGTGGGACAGGGCTCCTACGAGCAGTACTTC

clone size: -
V gene: TRBV28
D gene: TRBD1
J gene: TRBJ1-4
CDR3 protein: CASRLPPGQRNEKLFF
CDR3 DNA: TGTGCCAGCAGGCTGCCTCCGGGACAGCGTAATGAAAAACTGTTTTTT

clone size: -
V gene: TRBV25-1
D gene: -
J gene: TRBJ2-1
CDR3 protein: CASSSSPINEQFF
CDR3 DNA: TGTGCCAGCAGTTCCTCCCCGATTAACGAGCAGTTCTTC

clone size: -
V gene: TRBV7-9
D gene: -
J gene: TRBJ2-7
CDR3 protein: CASSFVWSYPYEQYF
CDR3 DNA: TGTGCCAGCAGCTTCGTATGGTCTTACCCCTACGAGCAGTACTTC

clone size: -
V gene: TRBV7-7
D gene: -
J gene: TRBJ2-1
CDR3 protein: CASRRLEDNEQFF
CDR3 DNA: TGTGCCAGCAGGCGACTAGAGGACAATGAGCAGTTCTTC

clone size: -
V gene: TRBV7-2
D gene: TRBD2
J gene: TRBJ2-7
CDR3 protein: CASSLSGGRSYEQYF
CDR3 DNA: TGTGCCAGCAGCCTTAGCGGGGGGCGGTCCTACGAGCAGTACTTC

clone size: -
V gene: TRBV4-2
D gene: TRBD2
J gene: TRBJ2-1
CDR3 protein: CASSHPGLAGVNEQFF
CDR3 DNA: TGTGCCAGCAGCCACCCCGGACTAGCGGGCGTCAATGAGCAGTTCTTC

clone size: -
V gene: TRBV27
D gene: -
J gene: TRBJ2-2
CDR3 protein: CASSLSRGFGELFF
CDR3 DNA: TGTGCCAGCAGTTTATCCAGGGGTTTCGGGGAGCTGTTTTTT

clone size: once
V gene: TRBV29-1
D gene: TRBD1
J gene: TRBJ1-1
CDR3 protein: CSLYRQGARGEAFF
CDR3 DNA: TGCAGCCTCTACCGACAGGGGGCGCGGGGTGAAGCTTTCTTT

clone size: -
V gene: TRBV5-6
D gene: TRBD2
J gene: TRBJ2-2
CDR3 protein: CASSLPGGNTGELFF
CDR3 DNA: TGTGCCAGCAGCTTGCCGGGGGGGAACACCGGGGAGCTGTTTTTT

clone size: once
V gene: TRBV12-3/TRBV12-4
D gene: -
J gene: TRBJ2-3
CDR3 protein: CASTTGVGAVTDTQYF
CDR3 DNA: TGTGCCAGCACCACTGGGGTGGGGGCAGTCACAGATACGCAGTATTTT

clone size: -
V gene: TRBV28
D gene: -
J gene: TRBJ1-1
CDR3 protein: CASSLSGVDVAFF
CDR3 DNA: TGTGCCAGCAGTTTATCCGGGGTTGACGTAGCTTTCTTT

clone size: -
V gene: TRBV7-9
D gene: -
J gene: TRBJ2-7
CDR3 protein: CASSGVGFEQYF
CDR3 DNA: TGTGCCAGCAGCGGAGTGGGGTTCGAGCAGTACTTC

clone size: -
V gene: TRBV20-1
D gene: -
J gene: TRBJ2-7
CDR3 protein: CSVQRPGATYEQYF
CDR3 DNA: TGCAGTGTTCAACGTCCAGGGGCGACCTACGAGCAGTACTTC

clone size: -
V gene: TRBV28
D gene: -
J gene: TRBJ2-1
CDR3 protein: CASSRTGRQQFF
CDR3 DNA: TGTGCCAGCAGTCGAACCGGGAGACAGCAGTTCTTC

clone size: -
V gene: TRBV30
D gene: -
J gene: TRBJ1-4
CDR3 protein: CAWSAQEGEKLFF
CDR3 DNA: TGTGCCTGGAGTGCTCAGGAAGGTGAAAAACTGTTTTTT

clone size: -
V gene: TRBV11-1
D gene: -
J gene: TRBJ2-1
CDR3 protein: CASSSNSDYFRNEQFF
CDR3 DNA: TGTGCCAGCAGTTCCAATAGCGACTACTTCAGGAATGAGCAGTTCTTC

clone size: -
V gene: TRBV2
D gene: -
J gene: TRBJ2-5
CDR3 protein: CALTGAIETQYF
CDR3 DNA: TGTGCCCTAACGGGAGCTATCGAGACCCAGTACTTC

clone size: -
V gene: TRBV30
D gene: TRBD1
J gene: TRBJ2-7
CDR3 protein: CAWSGGTGGLRQYF
CDR3 DNA: TGTGCCTGGAGTGGGGGGACAGGGGGCCTCAGGCAGTACTTC

clone size: few
V gene: TRBV12-3/TRBV12-4
D gene: -
J gene: TRBJ1-1
CDR3 protein: CASSLLNTEAFF
CDR3 DNA: TGTGCCAGCAGTTTACTGAACACTGAAGCTTTCTTT

clone size: -
V gene: TRBV20-1
D gene: -
J gene: TRBJ2-1
CDR3 protein: CSAGAYNEQFF
CDR3 DNA: TGCAGTGCCGGAGCCTACAATGAGCAGTTCTTC

clone size: -
V gene: TRBV20-1
D gene: -
J gene: TRBJ2-1
CDR3 protein: CSASLTLTYNEQFF
CDR3 DNA: TGCAGTGCTAGCTTGACGCTCACCTACAATGAGCAGTTCTTC